This TCR beta chain is drawn from a study of cytomegalovirus exposure and HLA in healthy donors. Findings and caveats of the study: Researchers reported from a later analysis that most CMV-associated TCR beta chains appeared HLA-restricted.

The study ran its PCR with 60 Vbeta and 13 Jbeta primers. Measured with immunoSEQ multiplex PCR; TCRdb has only the in-frame clones, and not every one. The sample yields 140,000 to 150,000 clones, under 85% seen once. For this clone: Its matching antigen is unknown.

Source material: PBMCs. The receptor comes from a woman aged 40 to 55 in good health and CMV-seropositive.

DNA of the CDR3: TGCGCCAGCAGAACCGGGACAGGGGGTTCCAATGAAAAACTGTTTTTT. This gives the protein CASRTGTGGSNEKLFF. The rearrangement uses TRBV5-1 and TRBJ1-4, with 11 positions matching TRBD1. Germline-derived CDR1 and CDR2 are SGHRS and YFSETQ. Trimming at V came to 5 bases and at J to 5 bases, leaving 8 bases not matched to a gene. The CDR3 sequence is 16 residues long.